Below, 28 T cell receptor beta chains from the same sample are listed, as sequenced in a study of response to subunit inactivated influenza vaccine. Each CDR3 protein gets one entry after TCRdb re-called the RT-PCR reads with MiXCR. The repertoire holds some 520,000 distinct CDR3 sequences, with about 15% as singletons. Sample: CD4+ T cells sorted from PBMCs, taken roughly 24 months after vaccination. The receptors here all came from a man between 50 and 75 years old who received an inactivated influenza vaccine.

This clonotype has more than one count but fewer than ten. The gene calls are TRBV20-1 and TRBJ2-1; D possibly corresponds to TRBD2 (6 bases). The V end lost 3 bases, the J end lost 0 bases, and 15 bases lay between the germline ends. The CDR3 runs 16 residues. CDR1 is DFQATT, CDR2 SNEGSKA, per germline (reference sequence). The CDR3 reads CSARDPLGGSYNEQFF. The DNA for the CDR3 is TGCAGTGCTAGGGATCCCCTGGGGGGCTCCTACAATGAGCAGTTCTTC.

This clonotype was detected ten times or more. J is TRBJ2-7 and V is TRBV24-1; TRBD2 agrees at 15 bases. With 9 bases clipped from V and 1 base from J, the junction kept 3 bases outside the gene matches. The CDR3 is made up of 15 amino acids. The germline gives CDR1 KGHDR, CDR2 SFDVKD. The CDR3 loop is CATGGLAGGSYEQYF. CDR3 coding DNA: TGTGCCACCGGGGGACTAGCGGGGGGTTCCTACGAGCAGTACTTC.

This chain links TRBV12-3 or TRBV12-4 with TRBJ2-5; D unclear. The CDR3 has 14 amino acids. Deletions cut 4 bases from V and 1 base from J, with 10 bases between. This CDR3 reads CASSYFGRQETQYF. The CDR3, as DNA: TGTGCCAGCAGTTACTTCGGACGCCAAGAGACCCAGTACTTC.

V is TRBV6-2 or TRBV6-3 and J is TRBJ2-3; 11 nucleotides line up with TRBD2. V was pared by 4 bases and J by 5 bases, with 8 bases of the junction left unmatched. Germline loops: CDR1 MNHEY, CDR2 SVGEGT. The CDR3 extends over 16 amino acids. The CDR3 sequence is CASSWQLAGAGDTQYF. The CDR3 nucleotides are TGTGCCAGCAGTTGGCAACTAGCGGGGGCCGGAGATACGCAGTATTTT.

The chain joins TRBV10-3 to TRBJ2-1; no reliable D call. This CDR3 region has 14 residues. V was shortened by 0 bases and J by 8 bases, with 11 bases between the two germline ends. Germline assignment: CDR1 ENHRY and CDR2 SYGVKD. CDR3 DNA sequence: TGTGCCATCAGTGAGTCGCCAAGGATCCATGAGCAGTTCTTC. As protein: CAISESPRIHEQFF.

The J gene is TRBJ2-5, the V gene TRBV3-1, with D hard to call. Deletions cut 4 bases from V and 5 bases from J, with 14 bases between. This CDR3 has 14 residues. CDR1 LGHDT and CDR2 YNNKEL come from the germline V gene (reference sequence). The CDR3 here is CASSLSSFPETQYF. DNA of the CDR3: TGTGCCAGCAGCCTGTCGAGCTTTCCTGAGACCCAGTACTTC.

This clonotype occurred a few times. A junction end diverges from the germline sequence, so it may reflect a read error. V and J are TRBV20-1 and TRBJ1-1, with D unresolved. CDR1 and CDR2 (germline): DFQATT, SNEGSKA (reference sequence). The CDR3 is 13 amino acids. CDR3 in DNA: TGCAGTGCTAGAGATACAGCGAACAGTGAAGCTTTCTTT. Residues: CSARDTANSEAFF.

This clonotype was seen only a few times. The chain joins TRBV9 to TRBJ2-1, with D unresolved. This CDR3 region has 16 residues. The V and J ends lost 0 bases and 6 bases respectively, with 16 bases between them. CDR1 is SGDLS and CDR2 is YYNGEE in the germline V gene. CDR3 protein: CASSVGNGVGFNEQFF. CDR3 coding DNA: TGTGCCAGCAGCGTAGGGAACGGAGTGGGGTTCAATGAGCAGTTCTTC.

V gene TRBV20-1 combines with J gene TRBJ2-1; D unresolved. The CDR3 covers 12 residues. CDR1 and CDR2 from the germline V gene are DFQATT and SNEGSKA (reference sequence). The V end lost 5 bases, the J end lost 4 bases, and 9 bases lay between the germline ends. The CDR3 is CSAVKNYNEQFF. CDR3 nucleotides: TGCAGTGCTGTGAAAAATTACAATGAGCAGTTCTTC.

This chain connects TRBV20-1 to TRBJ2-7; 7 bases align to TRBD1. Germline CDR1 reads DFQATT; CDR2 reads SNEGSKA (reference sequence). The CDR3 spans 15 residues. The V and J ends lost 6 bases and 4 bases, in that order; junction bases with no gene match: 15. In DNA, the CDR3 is TGCAGTGCCCACGGATGGTCAGGGGGACGGTACGAGCAGTACTTC. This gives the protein CSAHGWSGGRYEQYF.

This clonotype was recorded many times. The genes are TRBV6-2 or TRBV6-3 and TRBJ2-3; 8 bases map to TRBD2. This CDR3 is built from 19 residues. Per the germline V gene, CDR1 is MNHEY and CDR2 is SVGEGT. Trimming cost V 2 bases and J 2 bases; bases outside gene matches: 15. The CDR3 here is CASSYLLTGGPQTTDTQYF. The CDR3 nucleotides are TGTGCCAGCAGTTACCTCCTAACGGGAGGGCCACAAACCACAGATACGCAGTATTTT.

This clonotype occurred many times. The chain's CDR3 is CASSGDSSQETQYF. The CDR3 nucleotides read TGTGCCAGCAGTGGGGACAGCTCCCAAGAGACCCAGTACTTC. J is TRBJ2-5 and V is TRBV12-3 or TRBV12-4; 7 bases are a match to TRBD1. The CDR3 sequence is 14 residues long. V shed 5 bases, J shed 1 base, and the junction held 4 bases outside the gene matches.

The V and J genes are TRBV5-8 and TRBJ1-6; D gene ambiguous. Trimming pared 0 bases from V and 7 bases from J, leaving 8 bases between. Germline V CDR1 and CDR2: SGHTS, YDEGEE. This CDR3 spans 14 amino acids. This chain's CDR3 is CASSLGLGNSPLHF. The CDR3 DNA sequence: TGTGCCAGCAGCTTGGGGTTAGGGAATTCACCCCTCCACTTT.

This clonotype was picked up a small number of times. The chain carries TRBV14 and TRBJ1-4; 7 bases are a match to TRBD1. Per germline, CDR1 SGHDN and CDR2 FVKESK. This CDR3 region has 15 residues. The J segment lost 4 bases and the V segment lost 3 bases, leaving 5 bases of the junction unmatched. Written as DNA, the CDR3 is TGTGCCAGCAGCCACTTACAGGGGAGTAATGAAAAACTGTTTTTT. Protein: CASSHLQGSNEKLFF.

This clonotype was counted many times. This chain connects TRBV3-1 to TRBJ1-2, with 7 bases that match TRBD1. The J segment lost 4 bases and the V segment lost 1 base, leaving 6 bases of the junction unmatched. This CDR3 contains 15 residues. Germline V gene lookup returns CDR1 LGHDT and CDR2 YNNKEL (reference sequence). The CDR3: CASSQATGVVYGYTF. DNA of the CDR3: TGTGCCAGCAGCCAAGCCACAGGGGTGGTCTATGGCTACACCTTC.

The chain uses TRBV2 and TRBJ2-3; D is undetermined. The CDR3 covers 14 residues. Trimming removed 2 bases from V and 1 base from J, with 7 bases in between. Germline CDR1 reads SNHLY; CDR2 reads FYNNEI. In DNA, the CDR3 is TGTGCCAGCAGTGAACAAAGGGGCACAGATACGCAGTATTTT. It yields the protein CASSEQRGTDTQYF.

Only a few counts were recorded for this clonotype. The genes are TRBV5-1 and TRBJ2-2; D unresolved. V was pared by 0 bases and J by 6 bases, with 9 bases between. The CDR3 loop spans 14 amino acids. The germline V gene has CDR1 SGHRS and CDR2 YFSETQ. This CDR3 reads CASSLGDGSGELFF. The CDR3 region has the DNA TGCGCCAGCAGCTTGGGTGATGGGTCCGGGGAGCTGTTTTTT.

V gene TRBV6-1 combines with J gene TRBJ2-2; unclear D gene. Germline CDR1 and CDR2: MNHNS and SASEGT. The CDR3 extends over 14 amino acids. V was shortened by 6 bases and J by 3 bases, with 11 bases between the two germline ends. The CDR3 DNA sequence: TGTGCCAGCAGCCCTCCAGGCCACACCGGGGAGCTGTTTTTT. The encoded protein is CASSPPGHTGELFF.

CDR3 region: CSATRDTGYNEQFF. The CDR3 DNA reads as TGCAGTGCTACCCGGGACACAGGCTACAATGAGCAGTTCTTC. The chain recombines TRBV20-1 with TRBJ2-1; a weak D match, TRBD1 (6 bases). The V gene's germline CDR1 is DFQATT and CDR2 SNEGSKA (reference sequence). This CDR3 is built from 14 residues. V was cut by 4 bases and J by 3 bases, with 13 bases left in between.

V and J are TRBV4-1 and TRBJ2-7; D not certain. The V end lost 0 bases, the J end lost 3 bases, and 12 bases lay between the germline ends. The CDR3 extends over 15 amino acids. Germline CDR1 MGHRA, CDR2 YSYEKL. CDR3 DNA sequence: TGCGCCAGCAGCCAAGACCGGTATACTGGCTACGAGCAGTACTTC. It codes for CASSQDRYTGYEQYF.

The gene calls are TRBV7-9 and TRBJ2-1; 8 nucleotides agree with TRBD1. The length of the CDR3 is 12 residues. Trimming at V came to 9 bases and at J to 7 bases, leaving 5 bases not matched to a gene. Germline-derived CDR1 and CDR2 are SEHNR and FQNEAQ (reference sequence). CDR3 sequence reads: CARDRVGNEQFF. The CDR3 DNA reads TGTGCCAGGGACAGGGTGGGGAATGAGCAGTTCTTC. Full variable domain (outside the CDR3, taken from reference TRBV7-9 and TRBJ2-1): DTGVSQNPRHKITKRGQNVTFRCDPISEHNRLYWYRQTLGQGPEFLTYFQNEAQLEKSRLLSDRFSAERPKGSFSTLEIQRTEQGDSAMYLCARDRVGNEQFFGPGTRLTVL.

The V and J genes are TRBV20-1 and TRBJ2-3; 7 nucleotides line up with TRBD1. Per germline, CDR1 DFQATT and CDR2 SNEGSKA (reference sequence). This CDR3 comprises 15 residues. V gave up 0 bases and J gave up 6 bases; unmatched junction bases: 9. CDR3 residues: CSARDWTGLGDTQYF. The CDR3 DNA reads TGCAGTGCTAGAGATTGGACAGGCTTAGGGGATACGCAGTATTTT.

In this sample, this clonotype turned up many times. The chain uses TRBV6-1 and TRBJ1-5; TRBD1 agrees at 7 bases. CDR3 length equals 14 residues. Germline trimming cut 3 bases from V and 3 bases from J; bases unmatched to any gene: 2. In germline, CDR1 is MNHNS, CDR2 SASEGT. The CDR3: CASSDGTANQPQHF. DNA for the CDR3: TGTGCCAGCAGTGACGGGACAGCCAATCAGCCCCAGCATTTT.

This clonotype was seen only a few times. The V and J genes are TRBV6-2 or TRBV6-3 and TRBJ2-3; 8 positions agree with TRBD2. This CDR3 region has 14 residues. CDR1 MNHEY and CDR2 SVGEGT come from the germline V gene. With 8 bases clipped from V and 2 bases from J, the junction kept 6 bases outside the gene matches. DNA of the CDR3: TGTGCCAGCGGAGTTAGCGGGACCACAGATACGCAGTATTTT. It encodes CASGVSGTTDTQYF.

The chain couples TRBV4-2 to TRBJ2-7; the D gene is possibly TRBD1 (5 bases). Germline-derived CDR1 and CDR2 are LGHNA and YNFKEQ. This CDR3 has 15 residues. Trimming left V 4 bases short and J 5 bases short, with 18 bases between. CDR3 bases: TGTGCCAGCAGCCCCCGAGCCTCAGGGTCGGACGAGCAGTACTTC. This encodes CASSPRASGSDEQYF.

The CDR3 DNA reads as TGCAGCGTTGCACAGTCTGGAAACACCATATATTTT. Protein product: CSVAQSGNTIYF. This chain connects TRBV29-1 to TRBJ1-3, with D unresolved. Trimming stripped 4 bases from V and 1 base from J, with 5 bases between. The germline gives CDR1 SQVTM, CDR2 ANQGSEA. This CDR3 is 12 amino acids long.

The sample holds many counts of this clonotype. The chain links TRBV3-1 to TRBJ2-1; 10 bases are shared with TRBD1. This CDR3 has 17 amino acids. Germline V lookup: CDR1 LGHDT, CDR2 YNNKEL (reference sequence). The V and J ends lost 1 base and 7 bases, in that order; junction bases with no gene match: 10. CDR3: CASSQGQGAIIGNEQFF. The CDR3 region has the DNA TGTGCCAGCAGCCAAGGACAGGGGGCGATAATTGGGAATGAGCAGTTCTTC.

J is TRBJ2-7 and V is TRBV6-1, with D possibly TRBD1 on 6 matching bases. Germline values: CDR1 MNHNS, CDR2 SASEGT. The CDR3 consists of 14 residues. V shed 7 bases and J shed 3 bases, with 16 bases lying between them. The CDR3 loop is CASNPVRGSYEQYF. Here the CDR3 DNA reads TGTGCCAGCAACCCAGTCAGGGGAAGCTACGAGCAGTACTTC.